A single sample is the source of the 13 T cell receptor beta chains below, sequenced in a study of CD8+CD57+ T cells in acquired aplastic anemia. According to the study, genomic DNA was the template for TCR beta VDJ and CDR3 profiling. TCRdb independently ran MiXCR on the reads; one entry per CDR3 protein. The table lists some 68,000 distinct CDR3 sequences, roughly half of them singletons, with roughly 8.7% in the top ten. Sequencing was performed on sorted CD4+, CD8+, or CD8+CD57+ T cells (not recorded which) from PBMCs. These receptors all come from a human donor in good health, serving as a control.

CDR3 sequence: CASSFAGTTSYEQYF. The CDR3, as DNA: TGTGCCAGCAGCTTCGCCGGGACGACTTCCTACGAGCAGTACTTC. This chain joins TRBV11-2 and TRBJ2-7; D may correspond to TRBD1 or TRBD2 (5 bases each). V shed 3 bases and J shed 1 base, with 13 bases lying between them. The germline V gene encodes CDR1 SGHAT and CDR2 FQNNGV. CDR3 length: 15 residues.

The chain recombines TRBV20-1 with TRBJ2-7; 12 bases are shared with TRBD2. The length of the CDR3 is 17 residues. Germline values: CDR1 DFQATT, CDR2 SNEGSKA (reference sequence). Unmatched junction bases numbered 18, after V lost 6 bases and J lost 6 bases. DNA for the CDR3: TGCAGTGCCCTAAGAGTTACTAGCGGGAGGAGCGCCTTCGAGCAGTACGTC. This translates into CSALRVTSGRSAFEQYV.

V and J are TRBV9 and TRBJ1-1; D not resolved. The CDR3 covers 18 residues. The V end was cut by 2 bases, the J end by 1 base, with 21 bases between. Germline V gene data show CDR1 as SGDLS and CDR2 as YYNGEE. The CDR3 nucleotides read TGTGCCAGCAGCGTCTGGGCTTACAACCGGACCTCGAACACTGAAGCTTTCTTT. Protein product: CASSVWAYNRTSNTEAFF.

The chain employs TRBV6-2 or TRBV6-3 and TRBJ1-6; TRBD1 might be the D (5 bases). Germline CDR1 is MNHEY and CDR2 is SVGEGT. The CDR3 is 13 amino acids. Trimming pared 5 bases from V and 7 bases from J, leaving 9 bases between. The DNA of the CDR3 is TGTGCCAGCAGTGGGACCGAAAATTCACCCCTCCACTTT. Translation: CASSGTENSPLHF.

This clonotype was found many times. This rearrangement joins TRBV12-3 or TRBV12-4 to TRBJ2-7; the D is unclear. Between the trimmed V and J ends, which lost 6 bases and 4 bases, there was a span of 7 bases. The CDR3 runs 11 residues. In DNA form, the CDR3 reads TGTGCCAGCAGCAAAAATTACGAGCAGTACTTC. Translating it yields CASSKNYEQYF.

On this clonotype: Lacking the conserved final phenylalanine or tryptophan, this CDR3 likely reflects a read error. This chain uses TRBV5-1 with TRBJ2-7; D not resolved. V was shortened by 4 bases and J by 0 bases, with 11 bases between the two germline ends. The CDR3 length is 14 residues. Germline CDR1 is SGHRS and CDR2 is YFSETQ. DNA of the CDR3: TGCGCCAGCAGCCCGGGTCCGACCTCCTACGAGCAGTACTCC. Translating it yields CASSPGPTSYEQYS.

This clonotype was found many times. The chain links TRBV14 to TRBJ1-2; D gene unclear. The CDR3 has 12 residues. V lost 0 bases, J lost 8 bases, and 7 bases lay in between. Germline assignment: CDR1 SGHDN and CDR2 FVKESK. CDR3 DNA sequence: TGTGCCAGCAGCCAAGAACAAAACGGCTACACCTTC. Protein product: CASSQEQNGYTF.

This chain connects TRBV6-1 to TRBJ2-2; TRBD2 matches at 10 bases. Germline trimming cut 6 bases from V and 5 bases from J; bases unmatched to any gene: 9. The germline gives CDR1 MNHNS, CDR2 SASEGT. The CDR3 is 16 residues long. The CDR3 region has the DNA TGTGCCAGCAGCCTTCTAGCGGGAGTCCTAACCGGGGAGCTGTTTTTT. Its translation: CASSLLAGVLTGELFF.

A word on this clonotype: One junction end does not reproduce the germline sequence, and a read error may be involved. The chain joins TRBV11-1 to TRBJ1-3; tentatively, D is TRBD1 (6 bases). The germline CDR1 and CDR2 sequences are SGHAT and FQDESV (reference sequence). The CDR3 length is 17 residues. DNA for the CDR3: TGTGCCAGCAGCTCGTTGACAGGTTGGTCCTCTGGGAACACCATATATTTT. Translation gives CASSSLTGWSSGNTIYF.

Regarding this clonotype: One junction end does not reproduce the germline sequence, and a read error may be involved. V usage is TRBV9 and J usage is TRBJ1-1, with 12 bases lining up with TRBD1. The germline V gene has CDR1 SGDLS and CDR2 YYNGEE. The CDR3 totals 15 residues. DNA of the CDR3: TGTGCCTGCAGCGTAGGGGGGACAGGGGGCACTGAAGCTTTCTTC. This codes for CACSVGGTGGTEAFF.

Only one count was recorded for this clonotype. The chain has TRBV19 and TRBJ2-7; TRBD1 aligns across 10 bases. V dropped 4 bases and J dropped 4; count of bases not matched to a gene: 4. The CDR3 sequence is 14 residues long. The germline V gene encodes CDR1 LNHDA and CDR2 SQIVND (reference sequence). CDR3 coding DNA: TGTGCCAGTAGTACCGGGACAGGGGCTTACGAGCAGTACTTC. Translated, it gives CASSTGTGAYEQYF.

To note about this clonotype: No conserved phenylalanine or tryptophan ends this CDR3, so it is likely a read error. The chain joins TRBV7-3 to TRBJ2-5; D is undetermined. Trimming removed 2 bases at V and 2 bases at J, with 9 bases between. The CDR3 sequence is 14 residues long. In germline, CDR1 is SGHTA, CDR2 FQGTGA. For the CDR3, the DNA is TGTGCCAGCAGCTTACAGGAAGGGCAAGAGACCCAGTACCTC. Encoded protein: CASSLQEGQETQYL.

This rearrangement joins TRBV20-1 to TRBJ2-5; the match to TRBD1 covers 10 bases. This CDR3 has 17 residues. Germline V gives CDR1 DFQATT, CDR2 SNEGSKA (reference sequence). The J segment lost 5 bases and the V segment lost 0 bases, leaving 12 bases of the junction unmatched. CDR3 loop: CSARDLGDRGSRETQYF. DNA of the CDR3: TGCAGTGCTAGAGATCTAGGGGACAGGGGTTCTCGGGAGACCCAGTACTTC.